This T cell receptor beta chain came from a study of blood T cells in healthy people across ages. A second about 6 to 11 cycle PCR used barcoded and J-beta primers. TCRdb re-called the 5' RACE reads with MiXCR, one entry per CDR3 protein. The table records 850,000 to 950,000 distinct CDR3 sequences, more than 25% of them present only once. Looked up from germline, CDR1 is SEHNR and CDR2 is FQNEAQ (reference sequence). The CDR3 totals 14 residues. This clonotype was picked up many times. An end of the junction does not agree with germline; a read error may underlie this. Source material: blood. The rearrangement joins TRBV7-9 to TRBJ2-6; the match to TRBD1 covers 8 bases. The source of this sequence is a woman older than 75 in good health. As DNA, the CDR3 is TGCGCCAGCCGGACAGGGACCGGGGCCAACGTCCTGACTTTC. It encodes CASRTGTGANVLTF.